What follows describes a single T cell receptor (beta chain). What it binds is not known. The data derive from a study of cytomegalovirus exposure and HLA in healthy donors. Points from the study as a whole: One later analysis, an examination of the roughly 130 validation repertoires, found that first-cohort TCR clusters tended to co-occur in them.

V lost 8 bases, J lost 0 bases, and 8 bases lay in between. This CDR3 has 12 residues. CDR1 is SGHNT and CDR2 is YENEEA in the germline V gene. Some clones are missing from TCRdb's copy, which holds only in-frame ones; the method was immunoSEQ multiplex PCR. The sample holds about 200,000 clones, 70% to 85% seen once. The chain is built from TRBV11-3 and TRBJ2-7; no clear D gene. The clonotype originates from a woman aged 25 to 39 in good health and CMV-seropositive. Sequenced sample: PBMCs. The CDR3, as DNA: TGTGCCAGCGTAAGGAGCTCCTACGAGCAGTACTTC. Amino acids: CASVRSSYEQYF.